This TCR beta chain is drawn from a study of cytomegalovirus exposure and HLA in healthy donors. Study-level results: The authors later found HLA-associated TCR beta chains more clonally expanded than equally common others. Despite most TCR sequences being rare, some public TCRs occurred in many donors. The investigators catalogued some 150 TCR beta chains as cytomegalovirus-associated.

This clone came up a few times. Its specificity is unknown. The PCR was carried out with 60 Vbeta primers and 13 Jbeta primers. TCRdb's table, derived via immunoSEQ multiplex PCR, lists solely in-frame clones and lacks some. In the table there are approximately 56,000 clones, roughly 70% of which are singletons. Trimming removed 2 bases from V and 5 bases from J; junction bases left unmatched: 7. This CDR3 is built from 16 residues. Germline values: CDR1 MNHEY, CDR2 SVGAGI. V gene TRBV6-5 combines with J gene TRBJ2-2; TRBD1 agrees at 8 bases. Sequencing used PBMCs. The sequence was collected from a woman aged 45-60 years in good health and CMV-seropositive. CDR3 nucleotide sequence: TGTGCCAGCAGTTACGCGGGACAGGCGTATACCGGGGAGCTGTTTTTT. Translation gives CASSYAGQAYTGELFF.